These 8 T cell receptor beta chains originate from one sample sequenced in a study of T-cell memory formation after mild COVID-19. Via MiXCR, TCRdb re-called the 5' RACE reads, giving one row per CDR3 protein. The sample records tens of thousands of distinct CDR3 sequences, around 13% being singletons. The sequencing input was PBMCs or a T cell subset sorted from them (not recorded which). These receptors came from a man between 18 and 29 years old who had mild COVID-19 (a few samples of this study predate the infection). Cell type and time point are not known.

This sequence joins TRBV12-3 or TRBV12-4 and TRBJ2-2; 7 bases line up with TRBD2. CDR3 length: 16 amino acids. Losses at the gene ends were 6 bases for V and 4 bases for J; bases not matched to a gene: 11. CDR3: CASRILGRVITGELFF. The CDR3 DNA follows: TGTGCCAGCAGGATCCTGGGGAGGGTTATCACCGGGGAGCTGTTTTTT.

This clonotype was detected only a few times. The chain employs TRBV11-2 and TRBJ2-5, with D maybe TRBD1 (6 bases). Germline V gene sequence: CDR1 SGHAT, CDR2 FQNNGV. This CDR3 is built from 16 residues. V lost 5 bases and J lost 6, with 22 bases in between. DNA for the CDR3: TGTGCCAGCAGCCCCTGGACAGCCAAGGCGGAAAAGACCCAGTACTTC. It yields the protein CASSPWTAKAEKTQYF.

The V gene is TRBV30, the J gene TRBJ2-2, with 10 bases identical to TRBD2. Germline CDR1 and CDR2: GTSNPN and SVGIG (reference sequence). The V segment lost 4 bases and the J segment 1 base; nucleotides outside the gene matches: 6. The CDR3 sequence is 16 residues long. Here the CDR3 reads CAWIGSGGQNTGELFF. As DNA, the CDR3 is TGTGCCTGGATAGGTAGCGGGGGGCAGAACACCGGGGAGCTGTTTTTT.

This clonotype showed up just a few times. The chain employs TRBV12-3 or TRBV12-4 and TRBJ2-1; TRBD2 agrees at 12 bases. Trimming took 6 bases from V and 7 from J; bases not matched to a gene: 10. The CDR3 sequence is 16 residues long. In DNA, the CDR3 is TGTGCCAGCAGCCGCTTGACTAGCGGGGGAAGGAATGAGCAGTTCTTC. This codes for CASSRLTSGGRNEQFF.

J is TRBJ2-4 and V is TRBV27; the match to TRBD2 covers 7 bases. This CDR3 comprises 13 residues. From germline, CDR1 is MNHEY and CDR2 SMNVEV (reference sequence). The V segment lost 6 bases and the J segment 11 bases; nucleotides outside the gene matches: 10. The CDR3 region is CASSLSGATFQYF. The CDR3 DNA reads TGTGCCAGCAGCCTAAGCGGGGCCACTTTTCAGTACTTC.

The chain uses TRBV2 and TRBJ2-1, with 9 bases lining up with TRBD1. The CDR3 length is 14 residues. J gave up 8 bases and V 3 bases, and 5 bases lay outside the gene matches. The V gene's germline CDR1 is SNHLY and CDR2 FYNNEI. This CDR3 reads CASSETGGGDEQFF. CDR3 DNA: TGTGCCAGCAGTGAGACAGGGGGTGGGGATGAGCAGTTCTTC.

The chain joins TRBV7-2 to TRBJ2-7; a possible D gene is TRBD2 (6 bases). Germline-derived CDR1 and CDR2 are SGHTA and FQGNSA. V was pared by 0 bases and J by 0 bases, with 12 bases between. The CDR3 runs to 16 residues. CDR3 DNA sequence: TGTGCCAGCAGCTTAGCGGCGGGGCCGCCCTCCTACGAGCAGTACTTC. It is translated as CASSLAAGPPSYEQYF.

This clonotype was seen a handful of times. The CDR3: CASSLNSGSNYGYTF. DNA for the CDR3: TGTGCCAGCAGCTTAAATAGCGGCAGTAACTATGGCTACACCTTC. The rearrangement links TRBV7-9 to TRBJ1-2; D is uncertain. The CDR3 length is 15 residues. V lost 2 bases, J lost 1 base, and 11 bases lay in between. Looked up from germline, CDR1 is SEHNR and CDR2 is FQNEAQ (reference sequence).